This T cell receptor beta chain was found in a study of T cell repertoires in cytomegalovirus infection. At the level of the study: Based on public TCR beta signatures, there were indications of CMV infection and of a matching HLA type.

Using its own MiXCR run on the reads, TCRdb lists one record per CDR3 protein. Among tens of thousands of distinct CDR3 sequences listed, about 4% were seen once. The CDR3 is 16 amino acids. V gave up 4 bases and J gave up 4 bases, with 19 bases separating them. The V gene's germline CDR1 is SGHTA and CDR2 FQGNSA. This clonotype was recorded many times. The TCR sequence derives from a human donor in good health (CMV status not recorded). Some clones in this sample may be carry-over from other donors' samples. The chain uses TRBV7-2 and TRBJ1-1; TRBD1 is a possible D gene (5 bases). The sample taken for sequencing was PBMCs. The CDR3 DNA reads TGTGCCAGCAGCTCCCTCGTTGGGGTCGGGACCACTGAAGCTTTCTTT. Amino acid sequence: CASSSLVGVGTTEAFF.